This T cell receptor (beta chain) was identified during a study of T-cell reconstitution after alpha-beta-depleted transplantation in children (dated by TCRdb to between 2015 and 2016). For the study in its entirety: Using TCR repertoire profiling, the study quantitatively followed how T-cell immune reconstitution unfolded in children after TCRalphabeta/CD19-depleted allogeneic hematopoietic cell transplantation. The investigation overall reported the following: In some patients, the high TCRbeta diversity seen at day 60 was put down to recipient T cells and intrathymic progenitors that had survived conditioning. Over the following months the frequencies of hyperexpanded clones went down, and after one year T-cell counts and TCRbeta diversity were mostly credited to newly produced T cells. The apparently early alphabetaT-cell count recovery about two months after transplant was reportedly dependent on only several hundred rapidly expanded clones derived from non-depleted graft cells.

The treatment or condition label for this specimen denotes: allogeneic hematopoietic cell transplantation with graft depleted of TCRalphabeta T cells and CD19 B cells. TCRalphabeta/CD19-depleted allogeneic hematopoietic cell grafts were given to the transplant recipients, all of whom were children. V is pruned by 7 bases and J by 3 bases, leaving 5 bases of the junction without a gene match. There are 13 amino acids in the CDR3, from cysteine to phenylalanine inclusive. The retained sequence is limited to the CDR3, 39 bases, with the frame set at the first base. CDR1 and CDR2, looked up from the germline V gene, are MNHEY and SVGEGT. The protocol used for the library was PCR. TCRdb lists the instrument as Illumina HiSeq 2500. Molecular barcoding was employed in the preparation of TCR libraries, with unique molecular identifiers being used to normalize TCRbeta repertoire quantification. TCRdb reworked the public reads: Q25 trimming with fastp, MiXCR clone assembly, productive beta chains retained. For every CDR3 protein sequence, its rows merge into one entry that carries the most common genes and DNA. This sample holds approximately 980,000 distinct CDR3 sequences; roughly 29% were observed only once. The ten most abundant clones make up 28% of the sample.

As to this clonotype: Its target antigen remains unknown. No much larger clone is present one base from it, and per-base qualities are unavailable.

The source is a boy younger than two who had a stem cell transplant for SCID, so the T cells may come from the graft donor. The starting material was PBMCs, mostly from graft donor cells, obtained 360 days after TCRalphabeta/CD19-depleted stem cell transplant. The chain was built from TRBV6-2 or TRBV6-3 and TRBJ2-5, with 7 bases in between that match TRBD1. The encoded CDR3 is CASKETGKETQYF. The nucleotide sequence reads as follows: TGTGCCAGCAAAGAGACAGGGAAAGAGACCCAGTACTTC.